This T cell receptor (beta chain) was observed in a study of shared clonotypes between healthy human individuals. Study-wide results and limits: Researchers sampled blood only, noting tissue repertoires likely differ.

This CDR3 contains 13 residues. Germline-derived CDR1 and CDR2 are MNHEY and SMNVEV (reference sequence). The germline V and J ends were trimmed by 4 bases and 8 bases, with 11 bases remaining between them. Terminally differentiated effector memory CD45RA+ cells were excluded from the naive CD8 cells, which were CD45RO-negative and positively selected for CCR7. The donor cohort consisted entirely of Caucasian adults residing in Nashville, Tennessee. Concerning this clone: What it binds is unknown.

Genomic DNA belonging to each subset was distributed in equal measure over several immunoSEQ plates. Profiling relied on immunoSEQ multiplex PCR, and the TCRdb table lists in-frame clones only, not all of them. The repertoire holds millions of clones, approximately 94% seen once, with about 1.8% in the top ten. The source of this sequence is a young man in good health. Some clones in this sample may be carry-over from other donors' samples. The material sequenced was naive CD8+ T cells from PBMCs. The chain joins TRBV27 to TRBJ1-4; D gene ambiguous. CDR3 protein: CASSSGEEEKLFF. The DNA for the CDR3 is TGTGCCAGCAGTTCGGGCGAGGAGGAAAAACTGTTTTTT.